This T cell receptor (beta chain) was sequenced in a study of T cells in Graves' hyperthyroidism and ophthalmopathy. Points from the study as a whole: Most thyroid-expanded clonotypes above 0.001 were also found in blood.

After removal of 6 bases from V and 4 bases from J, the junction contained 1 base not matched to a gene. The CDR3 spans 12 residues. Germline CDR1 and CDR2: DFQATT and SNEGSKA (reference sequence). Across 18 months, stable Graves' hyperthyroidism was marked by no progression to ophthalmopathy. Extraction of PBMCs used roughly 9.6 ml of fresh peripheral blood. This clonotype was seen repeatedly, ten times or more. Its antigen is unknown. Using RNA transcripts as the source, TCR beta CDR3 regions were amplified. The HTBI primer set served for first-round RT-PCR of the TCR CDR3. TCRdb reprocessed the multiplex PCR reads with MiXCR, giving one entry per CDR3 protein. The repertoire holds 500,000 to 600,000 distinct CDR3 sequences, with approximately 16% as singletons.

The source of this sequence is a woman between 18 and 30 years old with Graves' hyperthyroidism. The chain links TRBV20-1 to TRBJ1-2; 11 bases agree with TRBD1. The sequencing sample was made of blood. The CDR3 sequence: CSAGTGGYGYTF. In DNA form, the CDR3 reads TGCAGTGCCGGGACAGGGGGCTATGGCTACACCTTC.